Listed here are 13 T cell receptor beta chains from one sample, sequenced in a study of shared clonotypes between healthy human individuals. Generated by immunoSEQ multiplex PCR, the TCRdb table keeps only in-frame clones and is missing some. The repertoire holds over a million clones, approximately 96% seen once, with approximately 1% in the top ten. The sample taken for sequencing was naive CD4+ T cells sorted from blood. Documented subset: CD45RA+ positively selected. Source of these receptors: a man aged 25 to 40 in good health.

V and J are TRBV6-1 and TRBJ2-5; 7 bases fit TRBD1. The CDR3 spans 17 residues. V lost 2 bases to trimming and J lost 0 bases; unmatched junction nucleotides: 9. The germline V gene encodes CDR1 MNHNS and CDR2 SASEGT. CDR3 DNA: TGTGCCAGCAGTGAAAAATTAAGACAGGGTTACCAAGAGACCCAGTACTTC. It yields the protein CASSEKLRQGYQETQYF.

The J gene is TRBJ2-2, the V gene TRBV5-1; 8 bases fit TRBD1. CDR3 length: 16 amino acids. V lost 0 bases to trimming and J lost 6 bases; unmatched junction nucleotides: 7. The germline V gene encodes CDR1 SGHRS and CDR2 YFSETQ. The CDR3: CASSLVTGGFAGELFF. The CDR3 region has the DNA TGCGCCAGCAGCTTGGTAACAGGGGGTTTCGCCGGGGAGCTGTTTTTT.

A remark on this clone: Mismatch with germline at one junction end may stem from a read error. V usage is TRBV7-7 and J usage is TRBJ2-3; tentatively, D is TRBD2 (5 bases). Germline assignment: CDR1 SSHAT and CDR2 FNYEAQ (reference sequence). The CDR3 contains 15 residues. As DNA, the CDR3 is TGTGCTAGCAGTCCCGGGCCCCTTAGCGTAGATACGCAGTATTTT. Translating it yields CASSPGPLSVDTQYF.

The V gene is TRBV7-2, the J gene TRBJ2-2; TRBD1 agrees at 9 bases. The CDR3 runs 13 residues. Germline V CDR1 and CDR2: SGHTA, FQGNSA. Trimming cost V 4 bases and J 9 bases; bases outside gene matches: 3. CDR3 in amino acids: CASSYRGLRELFF. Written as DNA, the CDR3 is TGTGCCAGCAGCTACAGGGGGCTCAGGGAGCTGTTTTTT.

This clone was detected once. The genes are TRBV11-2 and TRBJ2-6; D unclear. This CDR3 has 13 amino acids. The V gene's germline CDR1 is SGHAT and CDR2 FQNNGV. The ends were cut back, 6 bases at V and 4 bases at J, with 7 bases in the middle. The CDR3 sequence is CASRETGANVLTF. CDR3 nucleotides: TGTGCCAGCAGAGAAACGGGGGCCAACGTCCTGACTTTC.

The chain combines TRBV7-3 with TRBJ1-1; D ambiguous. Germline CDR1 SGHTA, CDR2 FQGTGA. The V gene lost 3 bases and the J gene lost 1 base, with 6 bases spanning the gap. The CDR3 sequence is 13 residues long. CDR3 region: CASSFDQNTEAFF. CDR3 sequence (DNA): TGTGCCAGCAGCTTCGACCAGAACACTGAAGCTTTCTTT.

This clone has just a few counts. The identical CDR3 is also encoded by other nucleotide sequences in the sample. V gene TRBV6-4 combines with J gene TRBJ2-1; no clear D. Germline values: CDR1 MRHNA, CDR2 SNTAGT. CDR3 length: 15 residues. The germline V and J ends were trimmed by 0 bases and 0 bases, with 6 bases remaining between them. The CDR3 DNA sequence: TGTGCCAGCAGTGACTCTGCAGGCTCCTACAATGAGCAGTTCTTC. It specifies CASSDSAGSYNEQFF.

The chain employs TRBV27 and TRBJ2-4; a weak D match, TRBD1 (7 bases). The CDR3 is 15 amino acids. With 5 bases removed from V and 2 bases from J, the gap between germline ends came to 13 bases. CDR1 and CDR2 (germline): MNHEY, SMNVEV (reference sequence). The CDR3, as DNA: TGTGCCAGCAGTATCAGGGGGGTCTCCAAAAACATTCAGTACTTC. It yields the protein CASSIRGVSKNIQYF.

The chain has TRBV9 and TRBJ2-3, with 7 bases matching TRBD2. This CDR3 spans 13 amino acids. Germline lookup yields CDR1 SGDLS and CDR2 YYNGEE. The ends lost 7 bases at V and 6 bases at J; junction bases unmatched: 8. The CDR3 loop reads CASARAGLDTQYF. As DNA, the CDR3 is TGTGCCAGCGCCAGAGCGGGATTGGATACGCAGTATTTT. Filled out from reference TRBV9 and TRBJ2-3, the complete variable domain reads DSGVTQTPKHLITATGQRVTLRCSPRSGDLSVYWYQQSLDQGLQFLIQYYNGEERAKGNILERFSAQQFPDLHSELNLSSLELGDSALYFCASARAGLDTQYFGPGTRLTVL.

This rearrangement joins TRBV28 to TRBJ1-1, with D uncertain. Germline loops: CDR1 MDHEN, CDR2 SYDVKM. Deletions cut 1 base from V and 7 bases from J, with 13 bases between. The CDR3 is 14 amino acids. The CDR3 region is CASSLLAPLGEAFF. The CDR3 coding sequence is TGTGCCAGCAGTTTATTGGCACCTTTGGGTGAAGCTTTCTTT.

In nucleotides, the CDR3 is TGTGCCAGCAGTTCCAGGACGGCGGACACTGAAGCTTTCTTT. It specifies CASSSRTADTEAFF. V is TRBV2 and J is TRBJ1-1; D unclear. Trimming cost V 5 bases and J 3 bases, with 13 bases left between them. The length of the CDR3 is 14 residues. The V gene's germline CDR1 is SNHLY and CDR2 FYNNEI.

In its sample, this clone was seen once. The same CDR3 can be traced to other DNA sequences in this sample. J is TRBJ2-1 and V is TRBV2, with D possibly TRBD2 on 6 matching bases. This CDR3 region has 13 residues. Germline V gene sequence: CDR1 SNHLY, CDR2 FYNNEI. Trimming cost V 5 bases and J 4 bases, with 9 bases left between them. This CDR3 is CASSRDSYNEQFF. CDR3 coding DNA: TGTGCCAGCAGTCGGGACTCTTACAATGAGCAGTTCTTC.

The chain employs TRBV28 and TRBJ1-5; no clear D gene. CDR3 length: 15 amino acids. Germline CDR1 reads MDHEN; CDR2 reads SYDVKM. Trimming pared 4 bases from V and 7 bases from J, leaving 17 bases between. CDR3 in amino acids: CASSSLHGTLQPQHF. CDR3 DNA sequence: TGTGCCAGCAGTTCTCTCCACGGTACGTTGCAGCCCCAGCATTTT.